These 20 T cell receptor beta chains came from one sample sequenced in a study of CD8+ T cells in alopecia areata. Treatment reported: oral pan-JAK inhibitor, 5-10 mg twice daily. cDNA prepared by RNA extraction and subsequent reverse transcription served as the template for sequencing. The table came from immunoSEQ multiplex PCR; TCRdb's copy has only in-frame clones and leaves some out. The profile shows 110,000 to 150,000 clones, about 59% of them singletons. Specimen: CD8+ T cells sorted from blood, collected at week 4, from a patient treated with tofacitinib. The receptors derive from a human donor with alopecia areata.

The CDR3 here is CASGSYNSPLHF. The CDR3, as DNA: TGTGCCAGCGGCTCCTATAATTCACCCCTCCACTTT. The chain employs TRBV9 and TRBJ1-6, with D unclear. CDR1 and CDR2 (germline): SGDLS, YYNGEE. V was clipped by 7 bases and J by 0 bases, with 2 bases between them. This CDR3 spans 12 amino acids.

The V call is TRBV20-1, the J call TRBJ1-1; tentatively, D is TRBD1 (6 bases). CDR3 length equals 11 residues. Per germline, CDR1 DFQATT and CDR2 SNEGSKA (reference sequence). The V end lost 6 bases, the J end lost 8 bases, and 13 bases lay between the germline ends. CDR3 protein: CSALPGQEAFF. The CDR3 DNA follows: TGCAGTGCCCTGCCTGGACAGGAAGCTTTCTTT.

The rearrangement uses TRBV12-5 and TRBJ2-5; no firm D call. The germline V gene has CDR1 LGHNT and CDR2 FRNRAP. The CDR3 loop spans 11 amino acids. V lost 2 bases and J 4 bases, leaving 2 bases between the germline ends. The DNA of the CDR3 is TGTGCTAGTGGTTTGCTAGAGACCCAGTACTTC. This codes for CASGLLETQYF. Based on the CDR3 plus reference TRBV12-5 and TRBJ2-5, the full variable domain is DARVTQTPRHKVTEMGQEVTMRCQPILGHNTVFWYRQTMMQGLELLAYFRNRAPLDDSGMPKDRFSAEMPDATLATLKIQPSEPRDSAVYFCASGLLETQYFGPGTRLLVL.

This clone appeared a few times. This sequence joins TRBV7-9 and TRBJ1-1, with D possibly matching TRBD1 (6 bases). V gave up 7 bases and J gave up 4 bases, with 25 bases separating them. The CDR3 extends over 17 amino acids. Germline-derived CDR1 and CDR2 are SEHNR and FQNEAQ (reference sequence). This chain's CDR3 is CASIRGGLAASGTEAFF. CDR3 nucleotides: TGTGCCAGCATTCGGGGGGGCTTAGCCGCTTCCGGCACTGAAGCTTTCTTT.

The chain uses TRBV4-3 and TRBJ2-7; D is unresolved. CDR3 length equals 15 residues. Trimming cost V 0 bases and J 2 bases, with 11 bases left between them. CDR1 LGHNA and CDR2 YSLEER come from the germline V gene. CDR3 sequence: CASSQEALIPYEQYF. In nucleotides, the CDR3 is TGCGCCAGCAGCCAAGAAGCCTTGATCCCCTACGAGCAGTACTTC.

This sequence joins TRBV27 and TRBJ2-7; 9 nucleotides align to TRBD1. Germline loops: CDR1 MNHEY, CDR2 SMNVEV (reference sequence). The junction had 10 bases not matched to a gene; V was cut back by 5 bases and J by 5 bases. This CDR3 spans 15 amino acids. The CDR3 region is CASSRTGTGLNEQYF. For the CDR3, the DNA is TGTGCCAGCAGTCGGACCGGGACAGGGCTCAACGAGCAGTACTTC.

The chain's CDR3 is CAISDQANNYEQYF. The CDR3 DNA reads TGTGCCATCAGTGACCAGGCGAATAACTACGAGCAGTACTTC. The J gene is TRBJ2-7, the V gene TRBV10-3; no firm D call. The germline V gene has CDR1 ENHRY and CDR2 SYGVKD. Trimming took off 3 bases at V and 3 bases at J, with 12 bases between the two ends. This CDR3 region has 14 residues.

In its sample, this clone was seen a few times. The chain is built from TRBV14 and TRBJ1-1, with 9 positions matching TRBD1. Trimming cost V 1 base and J 4 bases; bases outside gene matches: 7. CDR3 length: 16 amino acids. CDR1 is SGHDN, CDR2 FVKESK, per germline. The CDR3 coding sequence is TGTGCCAGCAGCCAAGGGTTACAGGGGGCGATCACTGAAGCTTTCTTT. Its protein product is CASSQGLQGAITEAFF.

V gene TRBV6-5 combines with J gene TRBJ2-1, with 8 positions matching TRBD1. Germline loops: CDR1 MNHEY, CDR2 SVGAGI. The CDR3 runs to 15 residues. With V trimmed by 7 bases and J by 3 bases, 8 bases remained unmatched. The CDR3 DNA is TGTGCCAGCACCTTAAGAACAGGGGGCTACAATGAGCAGTTCTTC. Amino acids: CASTLRTGGYNEQFF.

The chain couples TRBV5-1 to TRBJ1-1; 7 bases line up with TRBD1. The CDR3 spans 17 residues. The V gene's germline CDR1 is SGHRS and CDR2 YFSETQ. The J segment lost 5 bases and the V segment lost 1 base, leaving 14 bases of the junction unmatched. The CDR3 protein is CASSLRQGDFWRTEAFF. CDR3 DNA sequence: TGCGCCAGCAGCTTGAGGCAGGGGGATTTTTGGAGGACTGAAGCTTTCTTT.

Notes on this clone: The junction departs from germline at one end; a sequencing error may be responsible. The V call is TRBV13, the J call TRBJ2-5; D call uncertain. CDR1 is PRHDT, CDR2 FYEKMQ, per germline (reference sequence). The CDR3 loop spans 13 amino acids. Here the CDR3 DNA reads TGTGCCAGCAGTTTAGCAGAGGAGTTGACCCAGTACTTC. Amino acid sequence: CASSLAEELTQYF.

This chain links TRBV29-1 with TRBJ2-2; D is undetermined. Germline V CDR1 and CDR2: SQVTM, ANQGSEA. V dropped 4 bases and J dropped 8 bases, with 11 bases sitting between them. This CDR3 region has 12 residues. CDR3 sequence (DNA): TGCAGCGTTGTAGCCGGGTCAGGGGAGCTGTTTTTT. The encoded protein is CSVVAGSGELFF.

This clone came up a few times. The chain combines TRBV13 with TRBJ1-6; D may be TRBD1 (6 bases). The ends were cut back, 6 bases at V and 13 bases at J, with 19 bases in the middle. Germline assignment: CDR1 PRHDT and CDR2 FYEKMQ (reference sequence). The length of the CDR3 is 14 residues. The CDR3 DNA reads as TGTGCCAGCAGTGGACAGCCCGCCGGTGACCCCCTCCACTTT. Its protein product is CASSGQPAGDPLHF.

Concerning this clone: This sample includes further DNA sequences coding for the same CDR3. The chain is built from TRBV2 and TRBJ1-5; no definite D call. Germline CDR1 SNHLY, CDR2 FYNNEI. The CDR3 consists of 13 residues. Trimming took off 7 bases at V and 2 bases at J, with 9 bases between the two ends. The CDR3 nucleotides read TGTGCCAGCAAGGATAGGGGCAATCAGCCCCAGCATTTT. The encoded protein is CASKDRGNQPQHF.

The rearrangement links TRBV5-1 to TRBJ2-5, with no clear D. The end of the DNA aligns better with TRBJ2-7, so the J call may be wrong. Per germline, CDR1 SGHRS and CDR2 YFSETQ. This CDR3 has 13 amino acids. CDR3 loop: CASSLAAGYEQYF. DNA of the CDR3: TGCGCCAGCAGCTTGGCAGCCGGTTACGAGCAGTACTTC.

The chain employs TRBV29-1 and TRBJ2-3; 7 bases are a match to TRBD2. The germline V gene has CDR1 SQVTM and CDR2 ANQGSEA. CDR3 size: 16 residues. V dropped 0 bases and J dropped 4; count of bases not matched to a gene: 10. CDR3 sequence (DNA): TGCAGCGTTGAAGAAGTACCCAGCGGGGTGGCAGATACGCAGTATTTT. Translated, it gives CSVEEVPSGVADTQYF.

The chain carries TRBV13 and TRBJ2-2; D is possibly TRBD1 (5 bases). The V and J ends lost 4 bases and 7 bases respectively, with 19 bases between them. The CDR3 consists of 16 residues. Per the germline V gene, CDR1 is PRHDT and CDR2 is FYEKMQ (reference sequence). The CDR3 coding sequence is TGTGCCAGCAGCTCCTTCTTGGACCACAGGAACGGGGAGCTGTTTTTT. It translates to CASSSFLDHRNGELFF.

This clone was detected ten times or more. This chain links TRBV27 with TRBJ2-2; D unclear. The germline CDR1 and CDR2 sequences are MNHEY and SMNVEV (reference sequence). V was trimmed by 0 bases and J by 13 bases, leaving 6 bases between them. This CDR3 spans 11 amino acids. For the CDR3, the DNA is TGTGCCAGCAGTTTATCAGGCGCGCTGTTTTTT. It codes for CASSLSGALFF.

This clone was seen a few times. The chain carries TRBV19 and TRBJ1-5, with unresolved D. The ends were cut back, 6 bases at V and 0 bases at J, with 12 bases in the middle. The CDR3 contains 15 residues. Germline CDR1 is LNHDA and CDR2 is SQIVND (reference sequence). The chain's CDR3 is CASSATPYSNQPQHF. Written as DNA, the CDR3 is TGTGCCAGTAGCGCTACACCGTATAGCAATCAGCCCCAGCATTTT. Based on the CDR3 plus reference TRBV19 and TRBJ1-5, the full variable domain is DGGITQSPKYLFRKEGQNVTLSCEQNLNHDAMYWYRQDPGQGLRLIYYSQIVNDFQKGDIAEGYSVSREKKESFPLTVTSAQKNPTAFYLCASSATPYSNQPQHFGDGTRLSIL.

This chain links TRBV29-1 with TRBJ1-5, with D possibly being TRBD1 (5 bases). The germline V and J ends were trimmed by 5 bases and 5 bases, with 16 bases remaining between them. Germline V lookup: CDR1 SQVTM, CDR2 ANQGSEA. This CDR3 is built from 14 residues. CDR3 in DNA: TGCAGCGTTCTCGAGCAGGGTTCCGATCAGCCCCAGCATTTT. Its translation: CSVLEQGSDQPQHF. The full variable domain, rest sourced from reference TRBV29-1 and TRBJ1-5, is SAVISQKPSRDICQRGTSLTIQCQVDSQVTMMFWYRQQPGQSLTLIATANQGSEATYESGFVIDKFPISRPNLTFSTLTVSNMSPEDSSIYLCSVLEQGSDQPQHFGDGTRLSIL.